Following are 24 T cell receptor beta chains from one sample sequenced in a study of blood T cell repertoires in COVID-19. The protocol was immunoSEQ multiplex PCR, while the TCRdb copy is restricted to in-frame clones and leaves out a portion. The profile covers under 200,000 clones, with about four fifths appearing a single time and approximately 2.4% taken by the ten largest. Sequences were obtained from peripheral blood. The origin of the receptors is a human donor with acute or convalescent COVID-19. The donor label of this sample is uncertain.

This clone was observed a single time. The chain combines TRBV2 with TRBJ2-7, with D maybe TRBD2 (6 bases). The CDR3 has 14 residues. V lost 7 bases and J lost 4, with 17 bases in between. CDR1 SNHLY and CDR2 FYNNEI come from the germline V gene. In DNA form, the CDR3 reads TGTGCCAGCAACCCAGAGACGGAGGGATACGAGCAGTACTTC. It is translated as CASNPETEGYEQYF.

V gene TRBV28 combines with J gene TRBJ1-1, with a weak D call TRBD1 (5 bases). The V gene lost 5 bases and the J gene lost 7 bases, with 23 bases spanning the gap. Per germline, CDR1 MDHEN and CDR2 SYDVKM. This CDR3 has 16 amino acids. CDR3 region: CASSPPGGGRPDEAFF. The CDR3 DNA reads TGTGCCAGCAGTCCCCCTGGGGGGGGACGTCCGGATGAAGCTTTCTTT.

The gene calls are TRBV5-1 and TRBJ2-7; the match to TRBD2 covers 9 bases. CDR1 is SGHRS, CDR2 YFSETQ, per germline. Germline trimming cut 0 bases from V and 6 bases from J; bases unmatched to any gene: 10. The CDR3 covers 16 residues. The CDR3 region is CASSLDGAGGTTEQYF. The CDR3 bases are TGCGCCAGCAGCTTGGACGGGGCGGGAGGGACGACCGAGCAGTACTTC.

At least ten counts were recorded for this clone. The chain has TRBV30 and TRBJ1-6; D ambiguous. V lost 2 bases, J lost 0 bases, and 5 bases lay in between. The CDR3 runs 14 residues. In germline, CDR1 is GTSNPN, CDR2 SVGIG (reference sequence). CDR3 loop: CAWSPRSYNSPLHF. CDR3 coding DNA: TGTGCCTGGAGTCCCCGCTCCTATAATTCACCCCTCCACTTT.

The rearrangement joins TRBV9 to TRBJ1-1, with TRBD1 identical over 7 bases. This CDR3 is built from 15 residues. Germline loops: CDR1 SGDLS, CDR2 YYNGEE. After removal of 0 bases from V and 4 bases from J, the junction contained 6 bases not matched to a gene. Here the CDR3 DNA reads TGTGCCAGCAGCGTAGCCGGGGCAGGGGGCACTGAAGCTTTCTTT. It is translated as CASSVAGAGGTEAFF.

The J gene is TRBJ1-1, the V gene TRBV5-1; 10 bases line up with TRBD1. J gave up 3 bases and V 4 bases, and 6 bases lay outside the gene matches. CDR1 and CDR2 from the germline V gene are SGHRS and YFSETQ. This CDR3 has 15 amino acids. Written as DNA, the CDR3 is TGCGCCAGCAGCAACCGAGGACAGGGGGACACTGAAGCTTTCTTT. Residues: CASSNRGQGDTEAFF.

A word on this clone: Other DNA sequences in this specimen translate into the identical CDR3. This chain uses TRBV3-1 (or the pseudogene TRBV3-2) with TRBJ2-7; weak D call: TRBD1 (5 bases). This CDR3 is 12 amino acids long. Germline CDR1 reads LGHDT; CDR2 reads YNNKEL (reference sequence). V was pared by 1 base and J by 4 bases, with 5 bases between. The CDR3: CASSQAGYEQYF. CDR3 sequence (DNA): TGTGCCAGCAGCCAAGCAGGGTACGAGCAGTACTTC.

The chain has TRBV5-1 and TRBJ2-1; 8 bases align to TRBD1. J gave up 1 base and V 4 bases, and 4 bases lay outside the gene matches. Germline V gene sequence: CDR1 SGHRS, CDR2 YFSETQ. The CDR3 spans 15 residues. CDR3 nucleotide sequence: TGCGCCAGCAGCGGAGGGACAGGATCCTACAATGAGCAGTTCTTC. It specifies CASSGGTGSYNEQFF.

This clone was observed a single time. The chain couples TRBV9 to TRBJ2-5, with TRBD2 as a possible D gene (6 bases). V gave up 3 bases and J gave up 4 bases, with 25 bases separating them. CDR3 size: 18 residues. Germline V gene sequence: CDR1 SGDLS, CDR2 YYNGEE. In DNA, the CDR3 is TGTGCCAGCAGCGCCCCGTCGAGAGCTAGCGAGAGGCGAGAGACCCAGTACTTC. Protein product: CASSAPSRASERRETQYF.

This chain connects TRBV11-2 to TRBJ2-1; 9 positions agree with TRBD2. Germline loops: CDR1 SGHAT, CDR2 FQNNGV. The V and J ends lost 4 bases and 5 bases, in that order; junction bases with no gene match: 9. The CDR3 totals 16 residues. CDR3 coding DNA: TGTGCCAGCAGCTCAACCTATGGACTAGCGAACAATGAGCAGTTCTTC. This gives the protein CASSSTYGLANNEQFF.

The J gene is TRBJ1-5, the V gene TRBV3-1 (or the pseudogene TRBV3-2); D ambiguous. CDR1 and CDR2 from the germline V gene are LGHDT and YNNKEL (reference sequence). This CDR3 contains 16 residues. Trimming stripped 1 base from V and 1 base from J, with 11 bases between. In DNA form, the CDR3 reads TGTGCCAGCAGCCAAGTACCAGGTCTGAGCAATCAGCCCCAGCATTTT. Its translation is CASSQVPGLSNQPQHF.

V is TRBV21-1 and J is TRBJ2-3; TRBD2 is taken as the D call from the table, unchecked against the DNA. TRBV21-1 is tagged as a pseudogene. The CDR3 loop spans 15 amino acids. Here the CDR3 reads CASTPPSGYTDTQYF. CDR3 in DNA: TGTGCCAGCACCCCTCCTAGCGGCTACACAGATACGCAGTATTTT.

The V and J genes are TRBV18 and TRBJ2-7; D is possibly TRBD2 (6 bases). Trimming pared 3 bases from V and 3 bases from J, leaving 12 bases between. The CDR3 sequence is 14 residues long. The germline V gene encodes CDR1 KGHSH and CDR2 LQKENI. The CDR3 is CASSPSGGSYEQYF. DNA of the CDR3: TGTGCCAGCTCACCCTCCGGGGGAAGCTACGAGCAGTACTTC.

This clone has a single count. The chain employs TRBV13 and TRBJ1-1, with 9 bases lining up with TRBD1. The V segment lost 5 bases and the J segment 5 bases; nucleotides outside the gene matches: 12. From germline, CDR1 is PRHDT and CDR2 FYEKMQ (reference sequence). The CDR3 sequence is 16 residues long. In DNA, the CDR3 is TGTGCCAGCAGCCCGGGACAGGGCTGGGGTGGGACTGAAGCTTTCTTT. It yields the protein CASSPGQGWGGTEAFF.

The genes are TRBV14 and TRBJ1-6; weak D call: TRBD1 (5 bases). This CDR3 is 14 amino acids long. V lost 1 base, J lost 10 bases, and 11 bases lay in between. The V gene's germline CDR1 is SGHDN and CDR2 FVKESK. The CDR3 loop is CASSQADINSPLHF. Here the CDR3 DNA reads TGTGCCAGCAGCCAAGCGGACATTAACTCACCCCTCCACTTT.

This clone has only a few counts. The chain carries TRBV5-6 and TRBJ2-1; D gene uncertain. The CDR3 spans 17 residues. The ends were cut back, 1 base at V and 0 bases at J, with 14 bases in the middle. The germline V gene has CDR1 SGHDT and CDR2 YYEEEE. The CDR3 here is CASSLHGRLSSYNEQFF. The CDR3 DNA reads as TGTGCCAGCAGCTTGCATGGCAGGCTTAGCTCCTACAATGAGCAGTTCTTC.

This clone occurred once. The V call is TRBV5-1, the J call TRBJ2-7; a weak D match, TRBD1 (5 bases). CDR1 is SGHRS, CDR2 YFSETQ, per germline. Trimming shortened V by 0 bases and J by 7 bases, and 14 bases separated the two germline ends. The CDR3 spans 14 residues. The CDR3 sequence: CASSLDRQPGEQYF. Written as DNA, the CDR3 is TGCGCCAGCAGCTTGGACCGACAGCCGGGTGAGCAGTACTTC. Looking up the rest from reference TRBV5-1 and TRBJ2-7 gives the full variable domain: KAGVTQTPRYLIKTRGQQVTLSCSPISGHRSVSWYQQTPGQGLQFLFEYFSETQRNKGNFPGRFSGRQFSNSRSEMNVSTLELGDSALYLCASSLDRQPGEQYFGPGTRLTVT.

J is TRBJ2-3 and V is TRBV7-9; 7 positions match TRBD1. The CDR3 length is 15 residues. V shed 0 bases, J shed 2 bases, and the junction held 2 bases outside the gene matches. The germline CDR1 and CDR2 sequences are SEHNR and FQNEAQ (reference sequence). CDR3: CASSLAGTATDTQYF. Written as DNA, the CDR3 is TGTGCCAGCAGCTTAGCTGGGACAGCCACAGATACGCAGTATTTT.

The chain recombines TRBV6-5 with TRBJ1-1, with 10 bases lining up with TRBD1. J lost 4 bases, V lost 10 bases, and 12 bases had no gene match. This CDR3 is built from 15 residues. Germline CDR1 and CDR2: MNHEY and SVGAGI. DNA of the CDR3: TGTGCCAACAATGCCGGGACAGGGGTGTTCACTGAAGCTTTCTTT. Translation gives CANNAGTGVFTEAFF.

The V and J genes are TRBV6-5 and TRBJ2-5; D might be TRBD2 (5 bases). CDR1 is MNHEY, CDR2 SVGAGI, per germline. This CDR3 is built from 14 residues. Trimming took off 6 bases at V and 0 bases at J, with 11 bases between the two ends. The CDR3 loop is CASSEGGYQETQYF. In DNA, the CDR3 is TGTGCCAGCAGCGAGGGCGGCTACCAAGAGACCCAGTACTTC.

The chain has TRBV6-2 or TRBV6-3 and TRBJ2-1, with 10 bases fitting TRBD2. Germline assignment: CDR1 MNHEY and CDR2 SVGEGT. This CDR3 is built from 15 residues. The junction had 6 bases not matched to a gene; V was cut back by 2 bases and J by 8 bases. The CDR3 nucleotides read TGTGCCAGCAGTTACGGGGGACTAGCGTCAGATGAGCAGTTCTTC. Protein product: CASSYGGLASDEQFF.

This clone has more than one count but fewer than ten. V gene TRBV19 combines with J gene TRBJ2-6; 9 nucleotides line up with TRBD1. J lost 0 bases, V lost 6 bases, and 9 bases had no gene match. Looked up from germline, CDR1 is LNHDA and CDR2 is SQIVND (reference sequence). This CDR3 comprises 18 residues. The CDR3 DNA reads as TGTGCCAGTAGAACACCCGGGACAGGGTTCTCTGGGGCCAACGTCCTGACTTTC. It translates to CASRTPGTGFSGANVLTF.

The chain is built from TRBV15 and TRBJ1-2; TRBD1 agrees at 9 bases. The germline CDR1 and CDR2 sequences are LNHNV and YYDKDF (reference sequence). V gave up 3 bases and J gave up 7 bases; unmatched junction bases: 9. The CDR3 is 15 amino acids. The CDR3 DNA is TGTGCCACCAGCAGTACAGGGGGCGCGAGGGTTGGCTACACCTTC. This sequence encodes CATSSTGGARVGYTF.

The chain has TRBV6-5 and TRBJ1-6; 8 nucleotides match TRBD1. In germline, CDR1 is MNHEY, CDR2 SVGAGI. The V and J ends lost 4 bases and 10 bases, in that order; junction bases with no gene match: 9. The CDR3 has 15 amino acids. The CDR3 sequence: CASSSTQGALSPLHF. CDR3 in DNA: TGTGCCAGCAGTTCCACTCAGGGGGCGTTGTCACCCCTCCACTTT.